The 4 T cell receptor beta chains presented below share a single source sample, sequenced in a study of blood T cells in healthy people across ages (dated by TCRdb to the mid-2010s). Library preparation used 5' RACE. Instrument on record: Illumina HiSeq 2500. A second PCR of 7 to 11 cycles was performed with a sample-barcoded 5' primer and a J-beta primer mix. The raw public data were reprocessed by TCRdb itself: fastp quality trimming at Q25, MiXCR clonotype calling, in-frame beta chains only. Merged by CDR3 protein, the rows form single entries marked with the most common genes and DNA. The sample includes about 400,000 distinct CDR3 sequences, with 52% observed a single time. 45% to 60% of the sample is held by the ten biggest clonotypes. The sequencing input was blood. Source of these receptors: a man aged 55 to 70 in good health.

The table lists this clonotype with many counts. The chain carries TRBV29-1 and TRBJ2-7, with 9 bases identical to TRBD1. This CDR3 is 12 amino acids long. Germline lookup yields CDR1 SQVTM and CDR2 ANQGSEA. V trimming: 6 bases; J trimming: 5 bases; junction bases outside the gene matches: 5. The CDR3 sequence is CSVRTGVDEQYF. In DNA form, the CDR3 reads TGCAGCGTCCGGACAGGGGTCGACGAGCAGTACTTC.

V gene TRBV7-9 combines with J gene TRBJ1-2, with D possibly being TRBD1 (6 bases). CDR3 length equals 17 residues. CDR1 and CDR2 from the germline V gene are SEHNR and FQNEAQ (reference sequence). V lost 1 base and J lost 4, with 19 bases in between. CDR3 loop: CASSLGPGHPTTYGYTF. In DNA, the CDR3 is TGTGCCAGCAGCTTAGGACCGGGACACCCAACTACCTATGGCTACACCTTC.

V is TRBV28 and J is TRBJ2-3; D is unresolved. The CDR3 runs 15 residues. Germline V gene sequence: CDR1 MDHEN, CDR2 SYDVKM. With 6 bases removed from V and 4 bases from J, the gap between germline ends came to 17 bases. CDR3 bases: TGTGCCAGCAGCCCCGCCGCCCAGAGACCAGATACGCAGTATTTT. Protein product: CASSPAAQRPDTQYF.

The chain has TRBV6-2 or TRBV6-3 and TRBJ2-1; possibly TRBD1 for D (6 bases). Between the trimmed V and J ends, which lost 7 bases and 10 bases, there was a span of 17 bases. The germline V gene has CDR1 MNHEY and CDR2 SVGEGT. This CDR3 is 13 amino acids long. CDR3 nucleotides: TGTGCCAGCACCCGCAGACAGGCACGCGAGCAGTTCTTC. The encoded protein is CASTRRQAREQFF.